One TCR beta chain is described in this entry. The data were obtained in a study of monozygotic twins with inflammatory bowel disease. Each CDR3 protein gets one entry in TCRdb, which reprocessed the 5' RACE reads and gives no DNA. The table lists some 90,000 distinct CDR3 sequences. In germline, CDR1 is LGHDT, CDR2 YNNKEL (reference sequence). The CDR3 consists of 12 residues. The sample taken for sequencing was blood. The sequence was obtained from a human donor with ulcerative colitis or Crohn's disease, or a healthy co-twin of an affected twin (not recorded which). The V gene is TRBV3-1, the J gene TRBJ2-7. The CDR3 region is CASSQGRYEQYF.